This paragraph covers one TCR beta chain sequence. The CDR3 spans 13 residues. Germline CDR1 LNHDA, CDR2 SQIVND (reference sequence). Losses at the gene ends were 7 bases for V and 4 bases for J; bases not matched to a gene: 4. Assay: immunoSEQ multiplex PCR; the TCRdb copy retains only in-frame clones and omits some. The sample yields nearly 110,000 clones, approximately 88% seen once. The entry originates in a study of blood T cell repertoires in COVID-19. Study information: Samples taken during acute and convalescent COVID-19 were collected in the United States, Italy and Spain. T cells, B-cell-depleted T cells, or PBMCs provided the cDNA or gDNA that served as material.

The receptor was derived from a man in his forties or fifties with active or convalescent COVID-19. Sample: peripheral blood. The J gene is TRBJ1-2, the V gene TRBV19; 9 positions match TRBD1. In DNA form, the CDR3 reads TGTGCCAGTACCCCGACAGGGGGCTATGGCTACACCTTC. Residues: CASTPTGGYGYTF.